A single sample gave rise to the 27 T cell receptor beta chains below, sequenced in a study of glioma-infiltrating T cells. TCR alpha and beta CDR3 regions were amplified from RNA using iRepertoire nested multiplex PCR. From the multiplex PCR reads, TCRdb called clonotypes with MiXCR, one entry per CDR3 protein. The table lists about 44,000 distinct CDR3 sequences, about 20% of them singletons. What was sequenced was glioma tissue, nonneoplastic brain tissue, or PBMCs (not recorded which). Source of these receptors: a human donor with low-grade glioma or glioblastoma, undergoing nonglioma brain surgery, or in good health (not recorded which).

The sample holds many counts of this clonotype. The chain recombines TRBV4-1 with TRBJ2-5; D may be TRBD2 (6 bases). This CDR3 spans 15 amino acids. CDR1 is MGHRA and CDR2 is YSYEKL in the germline V gene. V was trimmed by 3 bases and J by 1 base, leaving 12 bases between them. As DNA, the CDR3 is TGCGCCAGCAGCCACACTCCCGGGGGCCAAGAGACCCAGTACTTC. Its protein is CASSHTPGGQETQYF.

This clonotype was seen at least ten times. This chain links TRBV28 with TRBJ1-1; D unresolved. V lost 3 bases and J lost 0, with 5 bases in between. The CDR3 length is 13 residues. Per the germline V gene, CDR1 is MDHEN and CDR2 is SYDVKM. CDR3 amino acids: CASSLMVNTEAFF. In DNA form, the CDR3 reads TGTGCCAGCAGTTTGATGGTGAACACTGAAGCTTTCTTT. Combining the CDR3 with reference TRBV28 and TRBJ1-1 gives the whole variable domain DVKVTQSSRYLVKRTGEKVFLECVQDMDHENMFWYRQDPGLGLRLIYFSYDVKMKEKGDIPEGYSVSREKKERFSLILESASTNQTSMYLCASSLMVNTEAFFGQGTRLTVV.

The genes are TRBV7-2 and TRBJ1-5; tentative D call: TRBD1 (5 bases). Germline values: CDR1 SGHTA, CDR2 FQGNSA. CDR3 size: 15 residues. The V and J ends lost 5 bases and 1 base respectively, with 12 bases between them. CDR3 bases: TGTGCCAGCAGCCTTCGGGGGGAGAGCAATCAGCCCCAGCATTTT. Amino acids: CASSLRGESNQPQHF. The variable domain in full, with the rest retrieved from reference TRBV7-2 and TRBJ1-5, is GAGVSQSPSNKVTEKGKDVELRCDPISGHTALYWYRQSLGQGLEFLIYFQGNSAPDKSGLPSDRFSAERTGGSVSTLTIQRTQQEDSAVYLCASSLRGESNQPQHFGDGTRLSIL.

This clonotype was seen repeatedly, ten times or more. The rearrangement links TRBV2 to TRBJ2-5, with unresolved D. Germline V gene data show CDR1 as SNHLY and CDR2 as FYNNEI. Trimming pared 8 bases from V and 10 bases from J, leaving 8 bases between. This CDR3 is built from 9 residues. In nucleotides, the CDR3 is TGTGCCAGCGACGAAGGCCAGTACTTC. Protein: CASDEGQYF.

This clonotype showed up just a few times. J is TRBJ1-4 and V is TRBV11-2; D gene unclear. Germline V gene lookup returns CDR1 SGHAT and CDR2 FQNNGV. This CDR3 is built from 17 residues. Trimming took 0 bases from V and 0 from J, leaving 11 bases between them. CDR3 sequence reads: CASSLDPTDATNEKLFF. The CDR3 DNA reads TGTGCCAGCAGCTTAGATCCCACAGACGCAACTAATGAAAAACTGTTTTTT.

This clonotype was counted at least ten times. The V call is TRBV29-1, the J call TRBJ2-1; D is possibly TRBD2 (5 bases). From germline, CDR1 is SQVTM and CDR2 ANQGSEA. This CDR3 comprises 12 residues. The V end was cut by 7 bases, the J end by 7 bases, with 14 bases between. In DNA form, the CDR3 reads TGCAGCGGCCTCACTAGTTTTAATGAGCAGTTCTTC. It translates to CSGLTSFNEQFF.

By its share, this clonotype is medium-sized. The V gene is TRBV6-1, the J gene TRBJ1-1; unclear D gene. The CDR3 runs to 12 residues. Germline V gene sequence: CDR1 MNHNS, CDR2 SASEGT. Trimming took off 6 bases at V and 2 bases at J, with 7 bases between the two ends. CDR3 in amino acids: CASRVFNTEAFF. DNA of the CDR3: TGTGCCAGCAGGGTCTTTAACACTGAAGCTTTCTTT.

In this sample, this clonotype turned up many times. The chain has TRBV14 and TRBJ2-3; D call uncertain. The germline V and J ends were trimmed by 5 bases and 0 bases, with 12 bases remaining between them. The germline V gene has CDR1 SGHDN and CDR2 FVKESK. The CDR3 runs to 15 residues. The CDR3 DNA reads as TGTGCCAGCAGCTACACGCCTAATAGCACAGATACGCAGTATTTT. Translated, it gives CASSYTPNSTDTQYF.

This clonotype was picked up a small number of times. The chain joins TRBV7-9 to TRBJ2-1, with D maybe TRBD1 (5 bases). Germline lookup yields CDR1 SEHNR and CDR2 FQNEAQ (reference sequence). The CDR3 extends over 14 amino acids. Trimming cost V 3 bases and J 2 bases, with 8 bases left between them. The CDR3 region has the DNA TGTGCCAGCAGCTTTGGGGCCCCCTACAATGAGCAGTTCTTC. Amino acid sequence: CASSFGAPYNEQFF.

This clonotype was counted many times. The chain has TRBV10-1 and TRBJ2-5; D call uncertain. Germline CDR1 is WNHNN and CDR2 is SYGVQD (reference sequence). This CDR3 is built from 15 residues. V was cut by 3 bases and J by 3 bases, with 14 bases left in between. CDR3 nucleotide sequence: TGCGCCAGCAGTGATCTCCAGGAAGGGAAAGAGACCCAGTACTTC. It encodes CASSDLQEGKETQYF.

This clonotype was picked up many times. V and J are TRBV28 and TRBJ2-2; tentatively, D is TRBD1 or TRBD2 (5 bases each). Germline V lookup: CDR1 MDHEN, CDR2 SYDVKM. The CDR3 has 15 amino acids. The V gene lost 3 bases and the J gene lost 2 bases, with 10 bases spanning the gap. This CDR3 is CASSFPGRNTGELFF. CDR3 sequence (DNA): TGTGCCAGCAGTTTCCCGGGACGAAACACCGGGGAGCTGTTTTTT.

This clonotype was counted at least ten times. The chain combines TRBV12-3 or TRBV12-4 with TRBJ2-2; TRBD1 matches 11 bases. The trim removed 7 bases at V and 3 bases at J, leaving 1 base unmatched. This CDR3 comprises 14 residues. The CDR3 nucleotides read TGTGCCAGCACGGGACAGGGGGACACCGGGGAGCTGTTTTTT. Its protein is CASTGQGDTGELFF.

This clonotype was recorded at least ten times. This sequence joins TRBV7-2 and TRBJ1-1, with D tentatively TRBD1 (5 bases). Trimming shortened V by 8 bases and J by 1 base, and 14 bases separated the two germline ends. CDR3 size: 14 residues. Germline V gene sequence: CDR1 SGHTA, CDR2 FQGNSA. The CDR3 sequence is CASFPWRGNTEAFF. CDR3 DNA: TGTGCCAGCTTCCCTTGGAGGGGGAACACTGAAGCTTTCTTT.

Many counts were recorded for this clonotype. The chain combines TRBV19 with TRBJ1-5; 8 nucleotides line up with TRBD1. From germline, CDR1 is LNHDA and CDR2 SQIVND (reference sequence). Trimming cost V 4 bases and J 7 bases; bases outside gene matches: 6. The CDR3 has 14 amino acids. Here the CDR3 reads CASSTTGGRQPQHF. Written as DNA, the CDR3 is TGTGCCAGTAGTACTACAGGGGGAAGGCAGCCCCAGCATTTT. Variable domain in full (rest from reference TRBV19 and TRBJ1-5): DGGITQSPKYLFRKEGQNVTLSCEQNLNHDAMYWYRQDPGQGLRLIYYSQIVNDFQKGDIAEGYSVSREKKESFPLTVTSAQKNPTAFYLCASSTTGGRQPQHFGDGTRLSIL.

Of note for this clonotype: A much larger clone lies a single base off, so this may be a read error. The chain couples TRBV4-1 to TRBJ2-7, with a tentative D call TRBD2 (5 bases). Germline CDR1 reads MGHRA; CDR2 reads YSYEKL. There are 13 residues in the CDR3. CDR3 loop: CTSSGLISYEQYF. DNA for the CDR3: TGCACCAGCAGCGGTCTCATCTCCTACGAGCAGTACTTC.

At least ten counts were recorded for this clonotype. CDR3 in amino acids: CASSYRQDNSPLHF. The CDR3, as DNA: TGTGCCAGCAGTTACCGTCAAGATAATTCACCCCTCCACTTT. This rearrangement joins TRBV6-6 to TRBJ1-6; D remains ambiguous. Trimming removed 2 bases at V and 5 bases at J, with 7 bases between. This CDR3 has 14 amino acids. Germline loops: CDR1 MNHNY, CDR2 SVGAGI (reference sequence).

There are many counts of this clonotype. The V call is TRBV4-1, the J call TRBJ1-3, with D perhaps matching TRBD1 (5 bases). The CDR3 is made up of 16 amino acids. The V end lost 4 bases, the J end lost 2 bases, and 15 bases lay between the germline ends. In germline, CDR1 is MGHRA, CDR2 YSYEKL. In nucleotides, the CDR3 is TGCGCCAGCAGCCGGGTGCGGGGGAGAGCTGGAAACACCATATATTTT. Translated, it gives CASSRVRGRAGNTIYF.

This chain links TRBV27 with TRBJ1-3, with TRBD1 matching 12 bases. Looked up from germline, CDR1 is MNHEY and CDR2 is SMNVEV (reference sequence). The CDR3 has 17 amino acids. The CDR3, as DNA: TGTGTTAGCAGTGAGATAGGGACAGGGGGCGCTGGAAACACCATATATTTT. It encodes CVSSEIGTGGAGNTIYF.

Notes on this clonotype: The junction departs from germline at one end; a sequencing error may be responsible. V gene TRBV9 combines with J gene TRBJ2-7; unclear D gene. Germline loops: CDR1 SGDLS, CDR2 YYNGEE. The CDR3 has 13 amino acids. The CDR3, as DNA: TGTGCCGGCAGCGTGGGAACACTTTACGAGCAGTACTTC. It yields the protein CAGSVGTLYEQYF.

A note on this clonotype: Since a far larger clone is one base different, this is likely a read error. The chain recombines TRBV27 with TRBJ2-3; TRBD2 matches at 8 bases. The CDR3 extends over 14 amino acids. Per germline, CDR1 MNHEY and CDR2 SMNVEV (reference sequence). The CDR3 bases are TGTGCCAGCAGTTTAGCGGGGGGCACAGGTACGCAGTATTTT. Translating gives CASSLAGGTGTQYF.

Concerning this clonotype: Since a much larger clone is just one base distant, this may be a read error. The chain combines TRBV6-1 with TRBJ2-5, with D perhaps matching TRBD1 or TRBD2 (5 bases each). The germline gives CDR1 MNHNS, CDR2 SASEGT. The CDR3 has 12 amino acids. The CDR3 loop is CAISGQGETKYF. The CDR3 coding sequence is TGTGCCATCAGTGGGCAGGGAGAGACCAAGTACTTC.

This clonotype was recorded at least ten times. This sequence joins TRBV24-1 and TRBJ1-5, with TRBD1 matching over 10 bases. After removal of 8 bases from V and 0 bases from J, the junction contained 9 bases not matched to a gene. CDR1 is KGHDR, CDR2 SFDVKD, per germline. The CDR3 extends over 17 amino acids. The CDR3 nucleotides read TGTGCCACCAAATGGGACAGGGGAGATTATAGCAATCAGCCCCAGCATTTT. Its translation: CATKWDRGDYSNQPQHF.

This clonotype is medium-sized in the sample. In DNA, the CDR3 is TGTGCCAGCAGCTCAACTAGGGGAGAGACCCAGTACTTC. Its protein product is CASSSTRGETQYF. The chain carries TRBV7-2 and TRBJ2-5, with D perhaps being TRBD1 or TRBD2 (5 bases each). V lost 4 bases and J 4 bases, leaving 10 bases between the germline ends. The CDR3 is 13 residues long. From germline, CDR1 is SGHTA and CDR2 FQGNSA.

This clonotype was seen ten or more times. This chain connects TRBV28 to TRBJ2-7, with TRBD1 identical over 10 bases. Germline lookup yields CDR1 MDHEN and CDR2 SYDVKM. CDR3 size: 14 residues. V gave up 5 bases and J gave up 3 bases; unmatched junction bases: 4. The CDR3 bases are TGTGCCAGCAGTCTCCGGGACAGGGGCTACGAGCAGTACTTC. This codes for CASSLRDRGYEQYF.

This clonotype was observed at least ten times. The V call is TRBV10-3, the J call TRBJ1-3; D remains ambiguous. The V gene lost 11 bases and the J gene lost 1 base, with 15 bases spanning the gap. The CDR3 has 14 residues. Germline V gene sequence: CDR1 ENHRY, CDR2 SYGVKD. The CDR3: CASTAPRSGNTIYF. The CDR3 bases are TGTGCCTCCACCGCGCCGCGTTCTGGAAACACCATATATTTT.

This clonotype has only a few counts. This chain uses TRBV12-5 with TRBJ2-5; perhaps TRBD1 as D (5 bases). The CDR3 consists of 14 residues. Trimming cost V 2 bases and J 4 bases, with 11 bases left between them. The germline CDR1 and CDR2 sequences are LGHNT and FRNRAP. The CDR3 loop is CASGLSDSLETQYF. The CDR3 DNA sequence: TGTGCTAGTGGTTTGTCCGACAGTTTAGAGACCCAGTACTTC.

This clonotype has at least ten counts. This rearrangement joins TRBV18 to TRBJ2-7; TRBD1 might be the D (6 bases). There are 13 residues in the CDR3. The germline V gene encodes CDR1 KGHSH and CDR2 LQKENI. Between the trimmed V and J ends, which lost 5 bases and 1 base, there was a span of 9 bases. CDR3 in DNA: TGTGCCAGCTCATCCGGGACATCCTACGAGCAGTACGTC. It encodes CASSSGTSYEQYV.